The clone carrying this T cell receptor (beta chain) was detected a few times. Its antigen is not known. PCR replicates from unsorted PBMC used around 300 ng DNA, and this amount was tens of thousands of T cell genomes. Unsorted PBMC DNA underwent sequencing on ten immunoSEQ deep assay plates. As originally analysed: As immunoSEQ supplied junction-only sequences (without quality scores), filtering differed. TCRdb's table, derived via immunoSEQ multiplex PCR, lists solely in-frame clones and lacks some. The DNA gave D and trimming, while V, J and clone size come from that table. The sample gives some 510,000 clones, 75% to 85% of which show up once; 10% to 15% is in the top ten. The sample comes from a study of shared clonotypes between healthy human individuals. The study's findings and limits: Only blood underwent sampling, and tissue repertoires likely differ.

V was trimmed by 6 bases and J by 4 bases, leaving 4 bases between them. The CDR3 extends over 10 amino acids. The rearrangement uses TRBV5-3 and TRBJ1-2; no definite D call. TRBV5-3 falls under the ORF class, with uncertain function. Sequencing used PBMCs. The sequence derives from a woman between 40 and 55 years old in good health. Some clones in this sample may be carry-over from other donors' samples. CDR3 loop: CARMPYGYTF. The CDR3 region has the DNA TGTGCCAGAATGCCCTATGGCTACACCTTC.